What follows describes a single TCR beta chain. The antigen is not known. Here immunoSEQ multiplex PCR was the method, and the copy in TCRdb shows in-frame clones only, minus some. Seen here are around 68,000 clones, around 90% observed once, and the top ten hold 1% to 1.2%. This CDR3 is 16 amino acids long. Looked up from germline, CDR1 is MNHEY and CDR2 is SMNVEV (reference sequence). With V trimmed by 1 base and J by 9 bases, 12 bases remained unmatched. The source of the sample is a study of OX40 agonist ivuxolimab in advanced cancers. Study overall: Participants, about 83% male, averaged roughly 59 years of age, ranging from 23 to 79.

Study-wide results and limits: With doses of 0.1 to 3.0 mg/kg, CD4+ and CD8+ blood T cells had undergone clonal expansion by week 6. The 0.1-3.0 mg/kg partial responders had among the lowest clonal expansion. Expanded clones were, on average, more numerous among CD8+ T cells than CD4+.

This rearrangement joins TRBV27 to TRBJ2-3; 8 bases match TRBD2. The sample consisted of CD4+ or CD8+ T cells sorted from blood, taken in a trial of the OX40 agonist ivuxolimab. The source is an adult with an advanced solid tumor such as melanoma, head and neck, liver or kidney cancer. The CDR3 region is CASSLLGGGQLRTQYF. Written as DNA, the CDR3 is TGTGCCAGCAGTTTATTGGGCGGGGGGCAACTTCGAACGCAGTATTTT.